This TCR beta chain came from a study of molecular identifiers for immune sequencing clone quantification. TCRdb fed the PCR reads into MiXCR, producing one record per CDR3 protein. This sample has over 50,000 distinct CDR3 sequences; roughly 36% occur once, and the top ten carry 3.5% to 4%. Details on this clonotype: The junction shows a germline mismatch at one end, possibly a read error.

The CDR3 spans 14 residues. Each library that profiled naive CD8 cells came from approximately 20,000 to 1,000,000 sorted cells with 10%, 30% or 50% RNA. This chain uses TRBV12-3 or TRBV12-4 with TRBJ1-5, with D possibly TRBD1 on 5 matching bases. Sample: naive CD8+ T cells from blood, with Jurkat cell RNA spiked in. Noted subset: FACS-sorted CD8+CD4-CCR7+CD45RA+ naive T cells. This sequence was found in a human donor in good health. Some libraries in this study had Jurkat cell RNA spiked in. The CDR3 DNA follows: TGTGCCAGCAAACACGGGGCTGGGAATCGGCCCCAGCATTTT. It is translated as CASKHGAGNRPQHF.